The 12 T cell receptor beta chains given below trace back to one sample, sequenced in a study of blood T cells in healthy people across ages. With a J-beta primer mix and a sample-barcoded 5' primer, a second PCR ran about 7 to 11 cycles. TCRdb redid the calling of the 5' RACE reads with MiXCR, one entry per CDR3 protein. The data contain about 1.8 million distinct CDR3 sequences, 40% to 55% of them singletons. Sequencing was done on a sample of blood. Receptor source: a woman in her thirties or forties in good health.

This clonotype was seen more than once but under ten times. This CDR3 is CASSVVGATEAFF. The DNA for the CDR3 is TGTGCCAGCAGCGTAGTGGGGGCCACTGAAGCTTTCTTT. This chain links TRBV9 with TRBJ1-1; tentative D call: TRBD1 (6 bases). Trimming removed 0 bases from V and 4 bases from J, with 7 bases in between. The CDR3 runs 13 residues. CDR1 is SGDLS and CDR2 is YYNGEE in the germline V gene. The entire variable domain, with the rest obtained from reference TRBV9 and TRBJ1-1, is as follows: DSGVTQTPKHLITATGQRVTLRCSPRSGDLSVYWYQQSLDQGLQFLIQYYNGEERAKGNILERFSAQQFPDLHSELNLSSLELGDSALYFCASSVVGATEAFFGQGTRLTVV.

The chain has TRBV7-2 and TRBJ2-5, with 7 bases that match TRBD2. The CDR3 sequence is 16 residues long. Trimming at V came to 5 bases and at J to 11 bases, leaving 20 bases not matched to a gene. In germline, CDR1 is SGHTA, CDR2 FQGNSA. The CDR3 DNA is TGTGCCAGCAGCCCAGAGGCGGGGGTGCTACGAGGGGAGCAGTACTTC. Protein product: CASSPEAGVLRGEQYF. The variable domain in full, with the rest retrieved from reference TRBV7-2 and TRBJ2-5, is GAGVSQSPSNKVTEKGKDVELRCDPISGHTALYWYRQSLGQGLEFLIYFQGNSAPDKSGLPSDRFSAERTGGSVSTLTIQRTQQEDSAVYLCASSPEAGVLRGEQYFGPGTRLLVL.

The V and J genes are TRBV9 and TRBJ1-5; the D gene is possibly TRBD1 (5 bases). From germline, CDR1 is SGDLS and CDR2 YYNGEE. The CDR3 is made up of 15 amino acids. Trimming took off 0 bases at V and 3 bases at J, with 10 bases between the two ends. The CDR3 bases are TGTGCCAGCAGCGTAGGAGGACAAGCCAATCAGCCCCAGCATTTT. It translates to CASSVGGQANQPQHF.

The CDR3 nucleotides are TGCAGTGCTAGAGAAAGGGACGTAAAGGGCTACACCTTC. Amino acids: CSARERDVKGYTF. The chain joins TRBV20-1 to TRBJ1-2; TRBD1 might be the D (5 bases). Germline CDR1 and CDR2: DFQATT and SNEGSKA (reference sequence). CDR3 length: 13 amino acids. Trimming took 0 bases from V and 8 from J, leaving 13 bases between them.

The V and J genes are TRBV12-3 or TRBV12-4 and TRBJ2-6, with D hard to call. Trimming stripped 6 bases from V and 4 bases from J, with 7 bases between. The CDR3 loop spans 13 amino acids. The CDR3 is CASSDFGANVLTF. The CDR3 DNA reads as TGTGCCAGCAGCGATTTCGGGGCCAACGTCCTGACTTTC.

The J gene is TRBJ1-6, the V gene TRBV15, with D perhaps matching TRBD1 (5 bases). CDR3 length equals 14 residues. Trimming left V 4 bases short and J 9 bases short, with 13 bases between. CDR1 is LNHNV and CDR2 is YYDKDF in the germline V gene (reference sequence). CDR3 coding DNA: TGTGCCACCAGCACCCAAGGGAGGGGTTCACCCCTCCACTTT. Its translation is CATSTQGRGSPLHF.

With respect to this clonotype: The junction shows a germline mismatch at one end, possibly a read error. The chain combines TRBV12-3 or TRBV12-4 with TRBJ2-7; 13 bases agree with TRBD2. This CDR3 is built from 17 residues. The CDR3 sequence is CVSSCPGLAGFSYEQYF. CDR3 nucleotides: TGTGTCAGCAGTTGTCCGGGACTAGCGGGGTTCTCCTACGAGCAGTACTTC.

Turning to this clonotype: At one end the junction does not follow the germline gene, possibly because of a read error. CDR3 protein: CAGSHRDSMETQYF. The CDR3 DNA follows: TGTGCCGGCAGCCATCGGGACTCCATGGAGACCCAGTACTTC. This chain connects TRBV11-1 to TRBJ2-5; D might be TRBD2 (6 bases). Germline CDR1 reads SGHAT; CDR2 reads FQDESV (reference sequence). There are 14 residues in the CDR3.

The V and J genes are TRBV27 and TRBJ2-3; D is perhaps TRBD2 (5 bases). The V end was cut by 6 bases, the J end by 2 bases, with 15 bases between. The CDR3 runs to 15 residues. Germline values: CDR1 MNHEY, CDR2 SMNVEV (reference sequence). CDR3 sequence reads: CASSKLLALTDTQYF. As DNA, the CDR3 is TGTGCCAGCAGCAAGCTCCTAGCCCTCACAGATACGCAGTATTTT.

In this sample, this clonotype turned up once. The genes are TRBV9 and TRBJ1-1; 7 bases are shared with TRBD1. J was trimmed by 4 bases and V by 3 bases; bases with no gene match: 6. This CDR3 has 14 amino acids. Germline loops: CDR1 SGDLS, CDR2 YYNGEE. The DNA of the CDR3 is TGTGCCAGCAGCGCAGGGGGAACGGGCACTGAAGCTTTCTTT. As protein: CASSAGGTGTEAFF.

CDR3 in DNA: TGTGCCAGCAGCCCCCTCCACGGACTAGCGGGGTCACGCACAGATACGCAGTATTTT. Translation: CASSPLHGLAGSRTDTQYF. The V call is TRBV4-2, the J call TRBJ2-3; TRBD2 agrees at 12 bases. This CDR3 region has 19 residues. Trimming at V came to 4 bases and at J to 1 base, leaving 12 bases not matched to a gene. Germline lookup yields CDR1 LGHNA and CDR2 YNFKEQ.

This clonotype was observed a single time. The chain combines TRBV6-2 or TRBV6-3 with TRBJ2-1; 8 bases line up with TRBD2. The CDR3 runs 13 residues. J lost 2 bases, V lost 6 bases, and 0 bases had no gene match. In germline, CDR1 is MNHEY, CDR2 SVGEGT. Here the CDR3 reads CASRTSAYNEQFF. The CDR3 coding sequence is TGTGCCAGCAGGACTAGCGCCTACAATGAGCAGTTCTTC.